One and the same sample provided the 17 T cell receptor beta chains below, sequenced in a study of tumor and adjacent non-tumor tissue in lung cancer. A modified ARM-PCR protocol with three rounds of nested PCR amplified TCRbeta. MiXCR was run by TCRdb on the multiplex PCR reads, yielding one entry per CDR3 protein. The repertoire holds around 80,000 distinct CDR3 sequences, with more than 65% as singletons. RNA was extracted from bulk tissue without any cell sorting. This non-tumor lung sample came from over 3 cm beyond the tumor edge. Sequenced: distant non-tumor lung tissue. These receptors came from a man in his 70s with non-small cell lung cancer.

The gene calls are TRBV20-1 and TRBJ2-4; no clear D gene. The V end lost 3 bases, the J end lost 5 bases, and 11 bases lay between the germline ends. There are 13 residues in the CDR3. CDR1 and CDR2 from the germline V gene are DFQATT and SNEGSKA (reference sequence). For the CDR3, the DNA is TGCAGTGCTAGTTGGACGGTTGAAAACATTCAGTACTTC. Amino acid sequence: CSASWTVENIQYF.

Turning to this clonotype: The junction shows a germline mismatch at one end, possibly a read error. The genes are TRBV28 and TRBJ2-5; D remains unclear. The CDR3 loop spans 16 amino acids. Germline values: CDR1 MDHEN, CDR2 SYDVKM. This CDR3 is CASSFNLYCAAETQYF. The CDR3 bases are TGTGCCAGCAGTTTTAATCTCTACTGTGCCGCAGAGACTCAGTACTTC.

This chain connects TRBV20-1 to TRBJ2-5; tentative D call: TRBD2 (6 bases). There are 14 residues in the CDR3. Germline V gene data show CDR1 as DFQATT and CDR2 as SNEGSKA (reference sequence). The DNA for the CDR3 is TGCACTGCCCCGGGTGTTGGGAGGCAAGAGACCCAGTACTTC. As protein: CTAPGVGRQETQYF.

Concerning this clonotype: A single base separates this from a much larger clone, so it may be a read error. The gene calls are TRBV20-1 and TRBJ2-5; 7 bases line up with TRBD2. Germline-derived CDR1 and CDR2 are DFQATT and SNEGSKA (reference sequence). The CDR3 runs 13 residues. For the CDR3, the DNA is TGCACTGCTAGTACGGCGGGAGTAGAGACCCAGTACTTC. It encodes CTASTAGVETQYF.

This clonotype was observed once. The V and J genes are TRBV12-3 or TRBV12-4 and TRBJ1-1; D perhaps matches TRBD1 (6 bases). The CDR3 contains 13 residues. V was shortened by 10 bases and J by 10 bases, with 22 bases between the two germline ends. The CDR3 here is CAITLQGRSSAFF. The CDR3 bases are TGTGCCATCACTTTACAGGGACGAAGTTCAGCTTTCTTT.

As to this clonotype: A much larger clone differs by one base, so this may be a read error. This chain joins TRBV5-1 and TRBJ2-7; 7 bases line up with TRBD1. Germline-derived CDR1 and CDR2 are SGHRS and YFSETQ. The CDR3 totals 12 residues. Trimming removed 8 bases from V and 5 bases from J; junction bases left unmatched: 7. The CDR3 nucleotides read TGCGCCAGAAGGACAGGCGGTCACGAGCAGTACTTC. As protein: CARRTGGHEQYF.

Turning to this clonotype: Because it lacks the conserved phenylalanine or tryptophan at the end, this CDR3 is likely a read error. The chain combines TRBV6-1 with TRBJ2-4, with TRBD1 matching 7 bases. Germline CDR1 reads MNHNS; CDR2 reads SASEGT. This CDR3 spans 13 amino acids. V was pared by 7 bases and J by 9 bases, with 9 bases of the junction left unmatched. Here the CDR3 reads CASTGQSLSIQYS. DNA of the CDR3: TGTGCCAGCACGGGACAGTCCTTAAGCATTCAGTACTCC.

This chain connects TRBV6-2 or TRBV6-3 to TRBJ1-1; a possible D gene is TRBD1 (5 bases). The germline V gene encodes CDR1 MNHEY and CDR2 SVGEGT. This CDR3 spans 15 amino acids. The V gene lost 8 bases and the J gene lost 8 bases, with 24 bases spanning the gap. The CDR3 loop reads CASRTFVGQRREAFF. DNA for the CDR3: TGTGCCAGCCGAACCTTTGTGGGGCAAAGAAGAGAAGCTTTCTTT.

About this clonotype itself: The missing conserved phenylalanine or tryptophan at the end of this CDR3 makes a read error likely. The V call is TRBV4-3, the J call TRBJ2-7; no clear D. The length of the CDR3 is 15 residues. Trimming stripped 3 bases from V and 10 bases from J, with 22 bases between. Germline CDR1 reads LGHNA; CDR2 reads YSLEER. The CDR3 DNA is TGCGCCAGCAGCCAGGGTCGTGGATATTTAGGCGAACAGTACATC. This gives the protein CASSQGRGYLGEQYI.

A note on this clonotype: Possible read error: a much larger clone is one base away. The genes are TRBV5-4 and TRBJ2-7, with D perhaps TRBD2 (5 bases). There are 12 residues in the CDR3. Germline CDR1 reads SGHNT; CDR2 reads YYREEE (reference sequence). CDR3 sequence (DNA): TGTGCCACCAGCTTGGACTTCTACGAGCAGTACTTC. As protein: CATSLDFYEQYF.

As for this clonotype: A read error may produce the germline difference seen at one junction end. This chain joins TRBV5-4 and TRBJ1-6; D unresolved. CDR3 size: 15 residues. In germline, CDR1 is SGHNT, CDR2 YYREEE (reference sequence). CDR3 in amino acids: CASSMTEDSNLPLHF. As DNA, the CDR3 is TGTGCCAGCAGCATGACGGAGGATAGTAATTTACCCCTCCACTTT.

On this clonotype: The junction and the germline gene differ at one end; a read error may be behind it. The DNA for the CDR3 is TGTGCCAGCAACCAAGGACAGGGTCTTTACAAGCAGTATTTC. The encoded protein is CASNQGQGLYKQYF. V is TRBV4-1 and J is TRBJ2-7, with TRBD1 matching over 8 bases. From germline, CDR1 is MGHRA and CDR2 YSYEKL. This CDR3 region has 14 residues.

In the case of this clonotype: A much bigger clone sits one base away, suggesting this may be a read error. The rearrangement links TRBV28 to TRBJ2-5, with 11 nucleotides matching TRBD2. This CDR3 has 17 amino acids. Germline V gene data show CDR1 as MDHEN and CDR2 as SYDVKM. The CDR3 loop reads CASSSLVSGRAGETKYF. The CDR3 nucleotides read TGTGCCAGCAGTTCCCTCGTTAGCGGGAGGGCGGGTGAGACCAAGTACTTC.

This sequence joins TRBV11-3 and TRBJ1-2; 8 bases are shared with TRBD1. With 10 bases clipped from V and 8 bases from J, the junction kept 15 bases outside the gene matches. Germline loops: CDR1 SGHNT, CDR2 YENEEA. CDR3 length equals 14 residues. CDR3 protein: CATSFPTGAGGYTF. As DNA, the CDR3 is TGTGCCACTAGCTTCCCGACAGGGGCGGGAGGCTACACCTTC.

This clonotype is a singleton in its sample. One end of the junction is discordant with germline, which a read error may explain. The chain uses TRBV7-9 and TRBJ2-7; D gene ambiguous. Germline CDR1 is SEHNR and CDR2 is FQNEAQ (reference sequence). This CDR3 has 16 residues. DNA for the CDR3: TGTGCCAGAAGCTTGAGGAAAATCCGGGTCCCCTACGAGCAGTACTTC. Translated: CARSLRKIRVPYEQYF.

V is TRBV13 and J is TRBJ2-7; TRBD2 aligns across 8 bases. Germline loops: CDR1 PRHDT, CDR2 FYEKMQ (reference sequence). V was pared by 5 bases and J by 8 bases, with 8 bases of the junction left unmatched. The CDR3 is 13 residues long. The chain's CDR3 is CASSPLRLAKQYF. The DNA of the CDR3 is TGTGCCAGCAGCCCACTAAGACTAGCGAAGCAGTACTTC.

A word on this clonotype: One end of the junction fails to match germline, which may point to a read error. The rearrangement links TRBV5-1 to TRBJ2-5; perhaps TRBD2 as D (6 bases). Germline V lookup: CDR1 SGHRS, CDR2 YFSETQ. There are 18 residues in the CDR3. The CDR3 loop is CTSSLLSSGLSGGETQYF. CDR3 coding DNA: TGCACCAGCAGCTTGTTGAGTTCGGGACTTTCTGGCGGAGAGACCCAGTACTTC.